This T cell receptor beta chain is from a study of blood T cell repertoires in COVID-19. Study summary: From the United States, Italy and Spain came samples of acute and convalescent COVID-19. PBMCs, B-cell-depleted T cells, or T cells provided the cDNA or gDNA that made up the material.

Original processing methods: Amplification of reference gene primers was used by the study to estimate nucleated cell counts. Sequenced by immunoSEQ multiplex PCR; TCRdb stores in-frame clones only, minus some. The DNA was the basis for D and trimming; V, J and clone size are from that table. This sample has around 270,000 clones; less than 90% occur once, and the top ten carry roughly 3.9%. The sequenced sample consisted of peripheral blood. The sequence was collected from a man in his 60s who had recovered from COVID-19.

CDR3 amino acids: CASSYPGAVNEKLFF. The CDR3 DNA reads TGTGCCAGCAGTTACCCAGGGGCCGTTAATGAAAAACTGTTTTTT. The chain couples TRBV6-6 to TRBJ1-4; possible D gene TRBD1, 6 bases. V was shortened by 2 bases and J by 4 bases, with 11 bases between the two germline ends. CDR3 length: 15 amino acids. Germline assignment: CDR1 MNHNY and CDR2 SVGAGI (reference sequence).